These T cell receptor beta chains were read from a single sample in a study of beta chain features in type 1 diabetes. The repertoire was sequenced with immunoSEQ multiplex PCR; TCRdb's copy has only in-frame clones and lacks some. The sample carries about 290,000 clones, about 8.5% recorded once. The sample comprised central memory CD4+ T cells from blood. These receptor sequences come from a woman aged 18-29 years in good health. Both conserved end residues are part of each CDR3. D genes are given only for firm matches. The listing skips clone size in some rows; elsewhere it reads once, few, many or a size class.

v_gene: TRBV30
j_gene: TRBJ1-3
abundance: few
d_gene: -
CDR3aa: CAWRLFSGNTIYF
CDR3nt: TGTGCCTGGAGACTATTCTCTGGAAACACCATATATTTT

v_gene: TRBV4-3
j_gene: TRBJ1-5
abundance: -
d_gene: -
CDR3aa: CASSQGTHSNQPQHF
CDR3nt: TGCGCCAGCAGCCAGGGGACACATAGCAATCAGCCCCAGCATTTT

v_gene: TRBV13
j_gene: TRBJ1-4
abundance: few
d_gene: -
CDR3aa: CASSLGRGSEKLFF
CDR3nt: TGTGCCAGCAGCTTAGGCCGCGGGAGTGAAAAACTGTTTTTT

v_gene: TRBV7-2
j_gene: TRBJ2-7
abundance: -
d_gene: TRBD2
CDR3aa: CASRMYSGRVGEQYF
CDR3nt: TGTGCCAGCAGGATGTATAGCGGGAGAGTGGGCGAGCAGTACTTC

v_gene: TRBV7-6
j_gene: TRBJ2-5
abundance: -
d_gene: -
CDR3aa: CASSLGPSTQYF
CDR3nt: TGTGCCAGCAGTCTGGGCCCCTCGACCCAGTACTTC

v_gene: TRBV9
j_gene: TRBJ2-1
abundance: many
d_gene: TRBD2
CDR3aa: CASSPRGRVSYNEQFF
CDR3nt: TGTGCCAGCAGTCCCCGCGGGAGGGTCTCCTACAATGAGCAGTTCTTC

v_gene: TRBV7-2
j_gene: TRBJ1-6
abundance: many
d_gene: -
CDR3aa: CASSPDWDSPLHF
CDR3nt: TGTGCCAGCAGCCCGGACTGGGATTCACCCCTCCACTTT

v_gene: TRBV19
j_gene: TRBJ2-3
abundance: many
d_gene: -
CDR3aa: CASSIPQPGQGDTQYF
CDR3nt: TGTGCCAGTAGTATCCCACAGCCCGGCCAGGGAGATACGCAGTATTTT

v_gene: TRBV6-6
j_gene: TRBJ1-2
abundance: many
d_gene: -
CDR3aa: CASSPTGDYGYTF
CDR3nt: TGTGCCAGCAGTCCGACAGGCGACTATGGCTACACCTTC

v_gene: TRBV7-2
j_gene: TRBJ2-7
abundance: -
d_gene: TRBD2
CDR3aa: CASSLAAGGPVYEQYF
CDR3nt: TGTGCCAGCAGCTTAGCTGCGGGAGGGCCAGTTTACGAGCAGTACTTC

v_gene: TRBV11-2
j_gene: TRBJ1-1
abundance: -
d_gene: -
CDR3aa: CASSLGVSNTEAFF
CDR3nt: TGTGCCAGCAGCTTAGGCGTCAGTAACACTGAAGCTTTCTTT

v_gene: TRBV18
j_gene: TRBJ1-2
abundance: -
d_gene: TRBD1
CDR3aa: CASSSGDSYGYTF
CDR3nt: TGTGCCAGCTCATCAGGGGACAGCTATGGCTACACCTTC

v_gene: TRBV19
j_gene: TRBJ1-2
abundance: few
d_gene: TRBD1
CDR3aa: CASSIGTGSSYGYTF
CDR3nt: TGTGCCAGTAGTATAGGGACAGGGAGCAGCTATGGCTACACCTTC

v_gene: TRBV11-2
j_gene: TRBJ2-3
abundance: few
d_gene: -
CDR3aa: CASSSLGGGTDTQYF
CDR3nt: TGTGCCAGCAGCTCGCTGGGGGGTGGCACAGATACGCAGTATTTT

v_gene: TRBV4-3
j_gene: TRBJ2-1
abundance: many
d_gene: -
CDR3aa: CASSQDVPRGGEQFF
CDR3nt: TGCGCCAGCAGCCAAGACGTCCCTAGGGGTGGTGAGCAGTTCTTC

v_gene: TRBV14
j_gene: TRBJ2-3
abundance: many
d_gene: TRBD1
CDR3aa: CASSRTGGTDTQYF
CDR3nt: TGTGCCAGCAGCCGGACAGGGGGCACAGATACGCAGTATTTT